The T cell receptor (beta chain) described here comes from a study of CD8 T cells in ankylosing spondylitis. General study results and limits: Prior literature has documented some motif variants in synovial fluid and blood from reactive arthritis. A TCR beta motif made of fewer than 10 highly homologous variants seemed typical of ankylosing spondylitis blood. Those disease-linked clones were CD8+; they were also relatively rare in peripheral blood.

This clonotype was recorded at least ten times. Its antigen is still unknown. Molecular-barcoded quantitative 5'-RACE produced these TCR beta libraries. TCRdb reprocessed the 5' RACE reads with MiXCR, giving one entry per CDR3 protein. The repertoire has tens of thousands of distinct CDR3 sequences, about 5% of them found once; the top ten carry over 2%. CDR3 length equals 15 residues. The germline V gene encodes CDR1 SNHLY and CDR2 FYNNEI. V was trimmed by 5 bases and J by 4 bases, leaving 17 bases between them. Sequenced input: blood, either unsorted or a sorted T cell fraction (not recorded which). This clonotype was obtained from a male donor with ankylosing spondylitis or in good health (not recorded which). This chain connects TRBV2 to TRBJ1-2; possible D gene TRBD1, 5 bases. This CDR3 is CASSPLGAQGYGYTF. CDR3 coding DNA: TGTGCCAGCAGTCCCCTAGGGGCGCAAGGCTATGGCTACACCTTC.